This T cell receptor (beta chain) was obtained from a study of T cell clonotyping in hematopoietic cell transplantation. This table comes from immunoSEQ multiplex PCR, and its TCRdb copy is limited to in-frame clones, with some not included. The data show fewer than 25,000 clones, around 85% seen once. Study-level points and caveats: Graft donor and pretransplant recipient Inverse Simpson Index values predicted broader posttransplant TCR diversity.

The CDR3 length is 17 residues. V was pared by 1 base and J by 0 bases, with 6 bases of the junction left unmatched. Germline V CDR1 and CDR2: SGHRS, YFSETQ. Comments on this clone: The antigen is not known.

Material for sequencing was peripheral blood mononuclear cells. The chain recombines TRBV5-1 with TRBJ1-1; TRBD1 matches at 10 bases. The clonotype was recovered from a man in his sixties in good health. Some clones in this sample may be carry-over from other donors' samples. The CDR3 sequence: CASSLLGQGDVNTEAFF. CDR3 nucleotide sequence: TGCGCCAGCAGCTTGCTAGGACAGGGGGACGTGAACACTGAAGCTTTCTTT.